This TCR beta chain was retrieved from a study of cytomegalovirus exposure and HLA in healthy donors. Findings and limits, study-wide: CMV serostatus stood as the only immune exposure information on hand. The authors later found HLA-associated TCR beta chains more clonally expanded than equally common others. It was assumed in the presence/absence analyses that sequencing depth was roughly uniform across donors. TRBV6-2, TRBV6-3 and other indistinguishable V segments were excluded.

Details on this clone: Its antigen is currently unknown.

J lost 1 base, V lost 3 bases, and 2 bases had no gene match. This CDR3 region has 15 residues. Germline V gene lookup returns CDR1 SGHTA and CDR2 FQGTGA. Primers for the PCR totalled 60 Vbeta and 13 Jbeta. The assay was immunoSEQ multiplex PCR, and TCRdb's table has in-frame clones only and misses some. The sample holds 65,000 to 85,000 clones; 77% are singletons and the top ten take 2.5% to 3.5%. The sequence came from a man between 50 and 59 years old in good health and CMV-seropositive. V is TRBV7-3 and J is TRBJ2-5; 10 bases match TRBD2. Sequencing was done on a sample of PBMCs. CDR3 DNA: TGTGCCAGCAGCTTCCTAGCGGGGGCCCAAGAGACCCAGTACTTC. Translated, it gives CASSFLAGAQETQYF.